Following are 10 T cell receptor beta chains from one sample sequenced in a study of Graves' ophthalmopathy and Graves' hyperthyroidism. Amplified TCR beta CDR3 regions were obtained using RNA transcripts as template. An initial RT-PCR round employing HTBI primers preceded a second-round multiplex PCR. MiXCR, run by TCRdb on the multiplex PCR reads, gives a single entry per CDR3 protein. The sample contains some 400,000 distinct CDR3 sequences, approximately 20% of which appear only once. Material for sequencing was peripheral blood. These receptors were obtained from a woman younger than 35 with Graves' ophthalmopathy.

This clonotype was seen many times. The V and J genes are TRBV6-2 or TRBV6-3 and TRBJ1-5; tentatively, D is TRBD1 (6 bases). Germline CDR1 reads MNHEY; CDR2 reads SVGEGT. Trimming left V 6 bases short and J 0 bases short, with 18 bases between. The CDR3 is made up of 17 amino acids. CDR3 protein: CASRPDSYFYSNQPQHF. CDR3 bases: TGTGCCAGCAGACCGGACAGCTACTTTTATAGCAATCAGCCCCAGCATTTT.

This clonotype was detected many times. The V gene is TRBV6-5, the J gene TRBJ1-1; TRBD1 aligns across 8 bases. Trimming removed 5 bases from V and 1 base from J; junction bases left unmatched: 9. CDR1 is MNHEY, CDR2 SVGAGI, per germline. The CDR3 runs to 16 residues. CDR3 loop: CASSLGPGTGNTEAFF. The CDR3 DNA follows: TGTGCCAGCAGTCTAGGACCGGGGACAGGGAACACTGAAGCTTTCTTT.

The chain employs TRBV7-2 and TRBJ1-5; D not resolved. This CDR3 spans 13 amino acids. The V gene lost 2 bases and the J gene lost 7 bases, with 9 bases spanning the gap. The germline CDR1 and CDR2 sequences are SGHTA and FQGNSA. This chain's CDR3 is CASSLYIGQPQHF. DNA of the CDR3: TGTGCCAGCAGCTTATACATCGGCCAGCCCCAGCATTTT.

The chain couples TRBV7-2 to TRBJ1-1; D not resolved. The CDR3 extends over 12 amino acids. Per the germline V gene, CDR1 is SGHTA and CDR2 is FQGNSA. Trimming shortened V by 3 bases and J by 6 bases, and 8 bases separated the two germline ends. The CDR3 spells CASSFPTAEAFF. CDR3 bases: TGTGCCAGCAGCTTTCCTACAGCTGAAGCTTTCTTT. Combining the CDR3 with reference TRBV7-2 and TRBJ1-1 gives the whole variable domain GAGVSQSPSNKVTEKGKDVELRCDPISGHTALYWYRQSLGQGLEFLIYFQGNSAPDKSGLPSDRFSAERTGGSVSTLTIQRTQQEDSAVYLCASSFPTAEAFFGQGTRLTVV.

This chain links TRBV7-2 with TRBJ1-1; no definite D call. CDR3 size: 14 residues. Per the germline V gene, CDR1 is SGHTA and CDR2 is FQGNSA. Trimming pared 0 bases from V and 5 bases from J, leaving 10 bases between. CDR3 residues: CASSLAYKRTEAFF. The CDR3 nucleotides are TGTGCCAGCAGCTTAGCGTATAAGAGGACTGAAGCTTTCTTT.

This clonotype appeared many times. The chain is built from TRBV29-1 and TRBJ1-1; D gene unclear. Germline V gene data show CDR1 as SQVTM and CDR2 as ANQGSEA. CDR3 size: 14 residues. Trimming left V 1 base short and J 4 bases short, with 13 bases between. Written as DNA, the CDR3 is TGCAGCGTTGAAGGGACTGGGATGGGCACTGAAGCTTTCTTT. This sequence encodes CSVEGTGMGTEAFF. Full variable domain (outside the CDR3, taken from reference TRBV29-1 and TRBJ1-1): SAVISQKPSRDICQRGTSLTIQCQVDSQVTMMFWYRQQPGQSLTLIATANQGSEATYESGFVIDKFPISRPNLTFSTLTVSNMSPEDSSIYLCSVEGTGMGTEAFFGQGTRLTVV.

Ten or more counts support this clonotype. The rearrangement links TRBV25-1 to TRBJ2-5; D assignment may be TRBD1 or TRBD2 (5 bases each). Germline CDR1 MGHDK, CDR2 SYGVNS. The CDR3 contains 16 residues. V dropped 3 bases and J dropped 5 bases, with 19 bases sitting between them. CDR3 sequence reads: CASSESEGIGFETQYF. CDR3 sequence (DNA): TGTGCCAGCAGTGAGTCAGAGGGGATAGGTTTTGAGACCCAGTACTTC.

There are many counts of this clonotype. The rearrangement links TRBV28 to TRBJ1-1; tentatively, D is TRBD1 (6 bases). V was cut by 6 bases and J by 3 bases, with 11 bases left in between. The CDR3 runs 13 residues. Per the germline V gene, CDR1 is MDHEN and CDR2 is SYDVKM. This chain's CDR3 is CASRGGAYTEAFF. The DNA of the CDR3 is TGTGCCAGCAGGGGGGGGGCCTACACTGAAGCTTTCTTT.

This clonotype has a count of ten or more. CDR3 in amino acids: CAWSVGLQGSYEQYF. The CDR3 coding sequence is TGTGCCTGGAGTGTAGGTTTACAGGGTTCCTACGAGCAGTACTTC. V gene TRBV30 combines with J gene TRBJ2-7; tentatively, D is TRBD1 (6 bases). Germline CDR1 reads GTSNPN; CDR2 reads SVGIG (reference sequence). There are 15 residues in the CDR3. Trimming pared 0 bases from V and 1 base from J, leaving 13 bases between.

This clonotype has a count of ten or more. V usage is TRBV19 and J usage is TRBJ1-6, with D unresolved. V gave up 7 bases and J gave up 1 base, with 11 bases separating them. Germline-derived CDR1 and CDR2 are LNHDA and SQIVND (reference sequence). The CDR3 spans 15 residues. The DNA for the CDR3 is TGTGCCAGTAAGGAGGATACATCCTATAATTCACCCCTCCACTTT. As protein: CASKEDTSYNSPLHF.